The clone carrying this TCR beta chain was counted only a few times. Antigen unknown. Exclusion of patients followed from uncontrolled infection, other autoimmune disease, pregnancy or lactation. The data stem from a study of T cells in Graves' hyperthyroidism and ophthalmopathy. General study points: Ophthalmopathy, which appeared later, was predicted by the model a median around 6.5 months before onset.

This CDR3 has 15 residues. Germline CDR1 MNHEY, CDR2 SVGEGT. Trimming removed 0 bases from V and 10 bases from J, with 18 bases in between. What was amplified from RNA transcripts were TCR beta CDR3 regions. An initial round of RT-PCR targeting the TCR CDR3 relied on the HTBI primer set. TCRdb analysed the multiplex PCR reads with MiXCR anew, one entry per CDR3 protein. The sample records approximately 510,000 distinct CDR3 sequences, 20% to 25% being singletons. This TCR was sampled from a man aged 18 to 35 with Graves' hyperthyroidism. The chain employs TRBV6-2 or TRBV6-3 and TRBJ1-2; D possibly corresponds to TRBD1 (5 bases). The specimen was blood. The CDR3 sequence: CASSYSGHLGPPYTF. The CDR3 DNA reads TGTGCCAGCAGTTACTCTGGACATTTGGGACCTCCCTACACCTTC.